This TCR beta chain was sequenced in a study of blood T cell repertoires in COVID-19. This clone was observed at least ten times. V gave up 0 bases and J gave up 8 bases; unmatched junction bases: 10. Per germline, CDR1 SGHRS and CDR2 YFSETQ. The CDR3 is made up of 15 amino acids. Profiling relied on immunoSEQ multiplex PCR, and the TCRdb table lists in-frame clones only, not all of them. The repertoire holds nearly 55,000 clones, with around 83% as singletons. The sequencing input was peripheral blood. The chain uses TRBV5-1 and TRBJ1-2; 7 bases fit TRBD1. This TCR came from a man in his sixties or seventies with active COVID-19. CDR3: CASSLGTGPFGGYTF. In nucleotides, the CDR3 is TGCGCCAGCAGCTTGGGGACAGGTCCCTTCGGGGGCTACACCTTC.